This entry lists 13 T cell receptor beta chains sequenced from one sample in a study of Ad26.COV2.S vaccination and SARS-CoV-2 variants. Treatment here: approximately 18 received Ad26.COV2.S at low or high dose, single or two shots; several received placebo; per-sample allocation not given. Each sample was drawn 63 days after the first injection (of vaccine or placebo). Sequencing used immunoSEQ multiplex PCR; TCRdb keeps in-frame clones, though not all of them. This table holds a few hundred thousand clones, around 87% found once. Sample: peripheral blood, taken in a trial of Ad26.COV2.S vaccine versus placebo. The receptor source for this set is a person aged 18-65 years who received the Ad26.COV2.S COVID-19 vaccine or a placebo.

In this sample, this clone turned up once. The CDR3 reads CASPTTLGHSPLHF. CDR3 coding DNA: TGTGCCAGCCCTACAACACTGGGTCACTCACCCCTCCACTTT. V and J are TRBV27 and TRBJ1-6; no reliable D call. Trimming removed 8 bases from V and 10 bases from J, with 18 bases in between. This CDR3 region has 14 residues. CDR1 and CDR2 (germline): MNHEY, SMNVEV (reference sequence).

About this clone: At one end the junction does not follow the germline gene, possibly because of a read error. The chain employs TRBV3-1 (or the pseudogene TRBV3-2) and TRBJ1-2, with 7 bases fitting TRBD1. Germline V gene lookup returns CDR1 LGHDT and CDR2 YNNKEL (reference sequence). The CDR3 is 13 residues long. Here the CDR3 DNA reads TGTGCCAGCAGCCAAGATGGGGACAGACAGTTCGCCTTC. Amino acids: CASSQDGDRQFAF.

The CDR3 here is CASSLSGAGNQPQHF. In DNA form, the CDR3 reads TGTGCCAGCAGCTTATCAGGGGCTGGCAATCAGCCCCAGCATTTT. This chain links TRBV7-2 with TRBJ1-5; D possibly corresponds to TRBD1 (6 bases). Trimming took 2 bases from V and 2 from J, leaving 10 bases between them. The CDR3 totals 15 residues. Per the germline V gene, CDR1 is SGHTA and CDR2 is FQGNSA.

The CDR3 DNA follows: TGTGCCAGCTCACCACCGGGGGGCAATGGGGATGAGCAGTTCTTC. It encodes CASSPPGGNGDEQFF. This sequence joins TRBV18 and TRBJ2-1; either TRBD1 or TRBD2 may supply D (6 bases each). In germline, CDR1 is KGHSH, CDR2 LQKENI. Between the trimmed V and J ends, which lost 0 bases and 8 bases, there was a span of 14 bases. This CDR3 contains 15 residues.

This clone was detected once. J is TRBJ2-6 and V is TRBV5-5, with a weak D call TRBD2 (5 bases). The germline gives CDR1 SGHKS, CDR2 YYEKEE (reference sequence). The CDR3 is 16 amino acids. The CDR3, as DNA: TGTGTTTCGGAGGCAGGAATACACTCTGGGGCCAACGTCCTGACTTTC. This encodes CVSEAGIHSGANVLTF.

The J gene is TRBJ1-3, the V gene TRBV18; D gene uncertain. The CDR3 has 18 residues. V lost 2 bases, J lost 0 bases, and 17 bases lay in between. Germline V gene lookup returns CDR1 KGHSH and CDR2 LQKENI. The CDR3 protein is CASSPSNPFLISGNTIYF. The DNA of the CDR3 is TGTGCCAGCTCACCAAGTAACCCGTTCCTAATCTCTGGAAACACCATATATTTT.

The chain carries TRBV29-1 and TRBJ1-6, with unresolved D. CDR3 length: 13 residues. Germline CDR1 is SQVTM and CDR2 is ANQGSEA. V was trimmed by 1 base and J by 7 bases, leaving 8 bases between them. The CDR3 region has the DNA TGCAGCGTTGAAGTACAGCCAAATTCACCCCTCCACTTT. Residues: CSVEVQPNSPLHF.

V and J are TRBV29-1 and TRBJ1-1; a possible D gene is TRBD1 (6 bases). V shed 4 bases and J shed 6 bases, with 18 bases lying between them. The CDR3 consists of 14 residues. Germline V gives CDR1 SQVTM, CDR2 ANQGSEA. CDR3 loop: CSVAEGHPGAEAFF. The CDR3 nucleotides read TGCAGCGTTGCCGAGGGACACCCGGGCGCTGAAGCTTTCTTT.

The genes are TRBV27 and TRBJ1-5, with TRBD1 as a possible D gene (5 bases). V was trimmed by 3 bases and J by 1 base, leaving 13 bases between them. The germline V gene has CDR1 MNHEY and CDR2 SMNVEV (reference sequence). The CDR3 sequence is 16 residues long. The CDR3: CASSFRGGGSNQPQHF. CDR3 bases: TGTGCCAGCAGTTTTAGGGGAGGTGGGAGCAATCAGCCCCAGCATTTT.

The chain combines TRBV7-2 with TRBJ1-5, with D perhaps TRBD1 (6 bases). Germline V gene lookup returns CDR1 SGHTA and CDR2 FQGNSA. This CDR3 has 15 residues. V lost 1 base to trimming and J lost 2 bases, with 9 bases between them. CDR3 nucleotide sequence: TGTGCCAGCAGCTTAGGGAGGACAGGCAATCAGCCCCAGCATTTT. It translates to CASSLGRTGNQPQHF.

CDR3: CSVATSGTYNEQFF. The CDR3 DNA is TGCAGCGTCGCGACTAGCGGGACCTACAATGAGCAGTTCTTC. This sequence joins TRBV29-1 and TRBJ2-1; TRBD2 matches 11 bases. V lost 6 bases and J lost 2; bases outside the gene matches: 3. In germline, CDR1 is SQVTM, CDR2 ANQGSEA. The CDR3 length is 14 residues.

The chain uses TRBV28 and TRBJ1-2, with TRBD1 matching 9 bases. The J segment lost 5 bases and the V segment lost 5 bases, leaving 9 bases of the junction unmatched. This CDR3 is 15 amino acids long. Germline assignment: CDR1 MDHEN and CDR2 SYDVKM. The CDR3 DNA is TGTGCCAGCAGTGTGCCGGGACAGGGAAGGTATGGCTACACCTTC. This codes for CASSVPGQGRYGYTF.

This clone was recorded a few times. The V gene is TRBV11-2, the J gene TRBJ2-7, with D tentatively TRBD1 (5 bases). Germline values: CDR1 SGHAT, CDR2 FQNNGV. This CDR3 comprises 14 residues. The V gene lost 5 bases and the J gene lost 3 bases, with 14 bases spanning the gap. The CDR3 DNA reads TGTGCCAGCAGCACAGGTAGTGGTTTCTACGAGCAGTACTTC. It translates to CASSTGSGFYEQYF.